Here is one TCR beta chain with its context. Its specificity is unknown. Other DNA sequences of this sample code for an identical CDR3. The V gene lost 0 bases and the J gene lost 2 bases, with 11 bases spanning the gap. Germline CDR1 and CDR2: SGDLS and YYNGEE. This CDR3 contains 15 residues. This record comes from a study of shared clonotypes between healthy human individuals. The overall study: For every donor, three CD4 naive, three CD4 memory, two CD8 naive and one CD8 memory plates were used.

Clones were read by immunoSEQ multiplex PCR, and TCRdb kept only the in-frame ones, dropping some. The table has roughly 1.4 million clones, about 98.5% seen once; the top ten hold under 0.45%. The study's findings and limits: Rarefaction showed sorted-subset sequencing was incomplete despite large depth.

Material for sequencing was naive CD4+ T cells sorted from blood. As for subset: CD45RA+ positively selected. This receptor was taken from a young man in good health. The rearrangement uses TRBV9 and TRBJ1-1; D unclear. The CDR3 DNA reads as TGTGCCAGCAGCGTAGGGGTGGGGAGAAACACTGAAGCTTTCTTT. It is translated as CASSVGVGRNTEAFF.